These 12 T cell receptor beta chains were sequenced from one sample in a study of Graves' ophthalmopathy and Graves' hyperthyroidism. RNA transcripts served as template for amplifying TCR beta CDR3 sequences. Amplification began with first-round RT-PCR using HTBI primers, then second-round multiplex PCR was performed. From the multiplex PCR reads, TCRdb called clonotypes with MiXCR, one entry per CDR3 protein. The sample carries some 360,000 distinct CDR3 sequences, about 15% recorded once. Sequenced sample: peripheral blood. The receptors shown here come from an adult woman with stable Graves' hyperthyroidism.

This clonotype was seen many times. The chain combines TRBV28 with TRBJ2-5; unclear D gene. The CDR3 sequence is 15 residues long. Looked up from germline, CDR1 is MDHEN and CDR2 is SYDVKM. V shed 2 bases and J shed 1 base, with 11 bases lying between them. The CDR3 DNA reads TGTGCCAGCAGTTTAGACCTCGGAATCCAAGAGACCCAGTACTTC. Encoded protein: CASSLDLGIQETQYF.

Concerning this clonotype itself: This sequence may be a read error, since a much larger clone differs from it by one base. The chain carries TRBV28 and TRBJ2-7; D gene uncertain. CDR3 size: 14 residues. Germline loops: CDR1 MDHEN, CDR2 SYDVKM. The CDR3 DNA is TGTGCCAGCAGCCGACCGAACACGCCCTACGAGAAGTACTTC. Translation: CASSRPNTPYEKYF.

This clonotype was seen repeatedly, ten times or more. The chain has TRBV12-3 or TRBV12-4 and TRBJ1-5; D is unresolved. V was pared by 7 bases and J by 0 bases, with 13 bases between. This CDR3 is 15 amino acids long. This CDR3 reads CASKKGRYSNQPQHF. CDR3 coding DNA: TGTGCCAGCAAGAAGGGCCGTTATAGCAATCAGCCCCAGCATTTT.

This clonotype was recorded at least ten times. This chain uses TRBV7-3 with TRBJ2-2; maybe TRBD2 (6 bases). Deletions cut 6 bases from V and 5 bases from J, with 16 bases between. This CDR3 is built from 15 residues. Germline assignment: CDR1 SGHTA and CDR2 FQGTGA. The CDR3 region has the DNA TGTGCCAGCAGTTCCCAGACCGCGGGGACCGGGGAGCTGTTTTTT. This encodes CASSSQTAGTGELFF.

The V call is TRBV19, the J call TRBJ2-2; D might be TRBD1 or TRBD2, each matching 9 bases. The V end lost 7 bases, the J end lost 4 bases, and 16 bases lay between the germline ends. The CDR3 runs 15 residues. The V gene's germline CDR1 is LNHDA and CDR2 SQIVND (reference sequence). DNA of the CDR3: TGTGCCAGTACTAGCGGGGACAGGGTCACCGGGGAGCTGTTTTTT. Amino acid sequence: CASTSGDRVTGELFF.

This clonotype was detected ten times or more. The V call is TRBV6-1, the J call TRBJ2-7; TRBD2 matches at 7 bases. Germline V gene sequence: CDR1 MNHNS, CDR2 SASEGT. Germline trimming cut 3 bases from V and 4 bases from J; bases unmatched to any gene: 12. The CDR3 contains 16 residues. The CDR3 is CASSDPAGLIIYEQYF. CDR3 DNA: TGTGCCAGCAGTGATCCGGCGGGACTAATTATTTACGAGCAGTACTTC.

Concerning this clonotype: It may be a read error: a sequence one base away is much more abundant. DNA of the CDR3: TGTGCCAGCACCCTAGCGGGGAGAGTCCCAGAGACCAAGTACTTC. Encoded protein: CASTLAGRVPETKYF. This chain uses TRBV6-1 with TRBJ2-5, with 9 bases fitting TRBD2. In germline, CDR1 is MNHNS, CDR2 SASEGT. This CDR3 has 15 residues.

This clonotype was found many times. The rearrangement links TRBV5-5 to TRBJ1-3; 7 nucleotides align to TRBD1. Germline CDR1 SGHKS, CDR2 YYEKEE (reference sequence). The CDR3 extends over 13 amino acids. J gave up 8 bases and V 1 base, and 3 bases lay outside the gene matches. CDR3 sequence reads: CASSLTGEYTIYF. Here the CDR3 DNA reads TGTGCCAGCAGCTTGACAGGGGAATACACCATATATTTT.

This clonotype was seen repeatedly, ten times or more. This rearrangement joins TRBV28 to TRBJ1-5, with 9 nucleotides matching TRBD1. Germline assignment: CDR1 MDHEN and CDR2 SYDVKM. This CDR3 contains 15 residues. Germline trimming cut 5 bases from V and 7 bases from J; bases unmatched to any gene: 9. CDR3 bases: TGTGCCAGCAGTCTCCGGGACAGGGTAAGCCAGCCCCAGCATTTT. Translation: CASSLRDRVSQPQHF.

The table lists this clonotype with many counts. As DNA, the CDR3 is TGTGCCAGCAGTGAATTGGGGCAGACGAACACTGAAGCTTTCTTT. It yields the protein CASSELGQTNTEAFF. The rearrangement joins TRBV25-1 to TRBJ1-1; tentative D call: TRBD1 (5 bases). There are 15 residues in the CDR3. Germline CDR1 is MGHDK and CDR2 is SYGVNS. Trimming took 1 base from V and 1 from J, leaving 10 bases between them.

This clonotype was seen repeatedly, ten times or more. J is TRBJ2-4 and V is TRBV28; 11 nucleotides match TRBD1. CDR3 length: 16 amino acids. The V gene end was trimmed by 4 bases and the J gene end by 1 base; junction bases not matched to a gene: 3. Germline CDR1 MDHEN, CDR2 SYDVKM. DNA for the CDR3: TGTGCCAGCAGTTGGGACAGGGGGAAGGCCAAAAACATTCAGTACTTC. This encodes CASSWDRGKAKNIQYF.

This clonotype was counted once. This may be a read error: a much more frequent sequence differs by one nucleotide. V usage is TRBV5-1 and J usage is TRBJ2-7; no clear D gene. The V gene lost 2 bases and the J gene lost 0 bases, with 9 bases spanning the gap. This CDR3 has 14 residues. Germline CDR1 reads SGHRS; CDR2 reads YFSETQ. CDR3 protein: CASSFHSTSYEQYF. The CDR3 DNA reads TGCGCCAGCAGCTTTCATTCTACCTCCTACGAGCAGTACTTC.